This T cell receptor (beta chain) was identified in a study of blood T cell repertoires in COVID-19 (dated by TCRdb to between 2020 and 2021). Looking at the study overall: Collaborator samples came from the United States, Italy and Spain and covered acute and convalescent phases of COVID-19. The material from the prospective study consisted of cDNA or gDNA derived from T cells, B-cell-depleted T cells, or PBMCs. The repertoires were made available in a free public database intended to serve as a resource for research on the immune response to SARS-CoV-2. Sample metadata almost always included a de-identified subject ID, COVID-19 status, age in years and sex. The dataset comprised deeply sampled blood TCRbeta repertoires from subjects exposed to, actively infected with, or recovered from COVID-19. Samples came from the ongoing ImmuneRACE study (first 160 participants) plus 1,254 subjects from 6 global collaborators. Where available, HLA class I and class II types were obtained from metadata supplied by the sample provider rather than from assay-based typing. General findings and caveats noted by the study authors: The quantity of clinical and demographic metadata differed by source and by participant and was supplied without curation.

TCRbeta CDR3 regions were amplified from genomic DNA by means of the immunoSEQ Assay, a bias-controlled multiplex PCR. On the authors' methods: Nucleated cell counts per sample were estimated from amplification of reference gene primers within the assay. To quantify the absolute abundance of each unique TCRbeta CDR3 rearrangement, sequence reads were collapsed and filtered. For each sample, productive Simpson clonality was calculated as the square root of Simpson's diversity index across productive rearrangements. TCRdb re-hosts the immuneACCESS table, in-frame sequences only. Its copies lack some clones; in the studies checked, an unresolved V gene accounts for under half of them, and the cause for the rest is not known. The D gene and trimming were derived from the DNA, and the V and J assignments and clone size from that table. Present in this sample are fewer than 500,000 clones, 70% to 90% of which were seen just once. The ten biggest clones cover more than 0.7% of the sample.

The germline V end is reduced by 8 bases and the J end by 6 bases; junction bases left unmatched: 8. The CDR3 has 14 amino acids, counting the end cysteine and phenylalanine. Only the CDR3 part of the read is kept: 42 bases, read in frame from the first base. CDR1 and CDR2, looked up from the germline V gene (reference sequence), are MNHEY and SMNVEV. At one collaborating source in Seattle, patients were enrolled during active infection and were followed longitudinally through the course of disease. Each collaborating institution followed its own protocols to collect whole blood in K2EDTA tubes. For TCRbeta analysis, collaborators shipped samples in one of three forms: frozen whole blood, isolated PBMCs, or DNA extracted from either of those sample types. In regard to this clone: Its antigen has not been determined. No base-level quality is on record; no much larger clone is a single base apart.

This sequence originates from a man younger than 35 with COVID-19, enrolled during active disease. The sequencing sample was made of peripheral blood. The sequence is built from TRBV27 and TRBJ2-1; TRBD2 matches 9 bases in the middle. The DNA sequence is given as TGTGCCAGCGGTTGGACTAGCGATGGCAATGAGCAGTTCTTC. Its amino acids are CASGWTSDGNEQFF.